This T cell receptor beta chain was recovered during a study of blood T cell repertoires in COVID-19. The overall study: Samples taken during acute and convalescent COVID-19 were collected in the United States, Italy and Spain.

Authors' analysis steps: The authors estimated nucleated cell counts from reference gene primer amplification. Profiling relied on immunoSEQ multiplex PCR, and the TCRdb table lists in-frame clones only, not all of them. V, J and clone size are taken as reported in that table, and D and trimming were inferred from the DNA itself. This table holds under 450,000 clones, roughly 92% found once. Researchers sorted participants into cohorts using their self-reported clinical history. All exposed participants met a person with COVID-19 within 2 weeks before entering the study. The V gene lost 6 bases and the J gene lost 0 bases, with 6 bases spanning the gap. The CDR3 consists of 13 residues. CDR1 is MNHEY, CDR2 SMNVEV, per germline (reference sequence).

This chain uses TRBV27 with TRBJ2-1, with D hard to call. Source material: PBMCs or T cells enriched from blood (not recorded which). The receptor was derived from a woman in her 40s who had been exposed to COVID-19. In DNA form, the CDR3 reads TGTGCCAGCAGGAGGAGCTCCTACAATGAGCAGTTCTTC. This encodes CASRRSSYNEQFF.